The next 2 T cell receptor beta chains were all read from a single sample in a study of cytomegalovirus exposure and HLA in healthy donors. This PCR relied on a set of 60 Vbeta primers and 13 Jbeta primers. Libraries were prepared by immunoSEQ multiplex PCR; TCRdb keeps only in-frame clonotypes and omits some of them. Seen here are roughly 170,000 clones, roughly 81% observed once, and the top ten hold around 4.9%. The sample consisted of PBMCs. Every receptor here comes from a girl aged 5-17 years in good health and CMV-seropositive.

This chain links TRBV19 with TRBJ1-1; D might be TRBD1 (5 bases). The CDR3 sequence is 14 residues long. Deletions cut 2 bases from V and 1 base from J, with 8 bases between. Germline V lookup: CDR1 LNHDA, CDR2 SQIVND (reference sequence). CDR3 region: CASSISTGNTEAFF. In nucleotides, the CDR3 is TGTGCCAGTAGTATATCCACAGGGAACACTGAAGCTTTCTTT.

The V call is TRBV9, the J call TRBJ2-3; 8 nucleotides match TRBD2. Trimming at V came to 1 base and at J to 1 base, leaving 2 bases not matched to a gene. The CDR3 sequence is 15 residues long. Germline V gives CDR1 SGDLS, CDR2 YYNGEE. This CDR3 reads CASSVSGGGTDTQYF. The CDR3 DNA follows: TGTGCCAGCAGCGTAAGCGGGGGAGGCACAGATACGCAGTATTTT.